The clone carrying this T cell receptor (beta chain) was seen only a few times. What it binds is unknown. TCRdb re-called the 5' RACE reads through MiXCR, storing one row per CDR3 protein. There are 200,000 or so distinct CDR3 sequences in the sample; roughly 10% occur only once, and 3.5% to 4% lies in the top ten. The source of the sample is a study of T-cell memory formation after mild COVID-19. Regarding the study as a whole: Contracting CD4+ clones sat mainly in CM and EM; CD8+ in EMRA.

Germline CDR1 DFQATT, CDR2 SNEGSKA (reference sequence). V was clipped by 2 bases and J by 7 bases, with 20 bases between them. The CDR3 runs 16 residues. The sequence was obtained from a man aged 18 to 29 who had mild COVID-19 (a few samples of this study predate the infection). Cell type and time point are not known. The rearrangement links TRBV20-1 to TRBJ2-2; tentative D call: TRBD2 (6 bases). The sequencing input was PBMCs or a T cell subset sorted from them (not recorded which). The CDR3 reads CSARRVGSHLLGELFF. CDR3 DNA: TGCAGTGCTAGAAGGGTCGGGAGTCACTTGCTCGGGGAGCTGTTTTTT.